These 4 T cell receptor beta chains came from one sample sequenced in a study of post-analysis software for immune sequencing data. General study findings and limits: Elevated frequency relative to controls characterized roughly five TRBV segments in patients, TRBV5-6, TRBV5-1 and TRBV20-1 among them.

Unique molecular identifiers tagged the TCR beta cDNA libraries. One entry per CDR3 protein results from TCRdb running MiXCR on the PCR reads. The sample yields 750,000 to 950,000 distinct CDR3 sequences, more than 45% seen once. Their cognate antigens are unknown. Source material: blood. The receptors shown here come from a girl between 10 and 17 years old with multiple sclerosis.

This clonotype turned up a few times. V gene TRBV20-1 combines with J gene TRBJ2-1; D is perhaps TRBD2 (6 bases). The CDR3 is 14 residues long. The V and J ends lost 6 bases and 3 bases respectively, with 15 bases between them. Looked up from germline, CDR1 is DFQATT and CDR2 is SNEGSKA (reference sequence). Written as DNA, the CDR3 is TGCAGTGCAGCGGGTCATACCTTCTACAATGAGCAGTTCTTC. Translation gives CSAAGHTFYNEQFF.

This rearrangement joins TRBV11-2 to TRBJ2-2; weak D call: TRBD1 (6 bases). CDR1 and CDR2 from the germline V gene are SGHAT and FQNNGV. CDR3 length: 14 amino acids. V lost 5 bases to trimming and J lost 5 bases, with 12 bases between them. This CDR3 reads CASSTHRETGELFF. The CDR3 DNA follows: TGTGCCAGCAGCACCCACAGGGAGACCGGGGAGCTGTTTTTT.

This clonotype was counted between two and nine times. This chain joins TRBV28 and TRBJ2-5; 8 bases align to TRBD1. The CDR3 contains 16 residues. J gave up 5 bases and V 2 bases, and 10 bases lay outside the gene matches. Germline V CDR1 and CDR2: MDHEN, SYDVKM. The CDR3 reads CASSLDRTGGFETQYF. The CDR3 coding sequence is TGTGCCAGCAGTTTAGATAGAACAGGGGGATTCGAGACCCAGTACTTC.

The CDR3 sequence: CASSWTGENNEQFF. CDR3 in DNA: TGTGCCAGCAGCTGGACAGGGGAGAACAATGAGCAGTTCTTC. This chain links TRBV11-2 with TRBJ2-1, with TRBD1 matching 9 bases. The CDR3 runs 14 residues. V shed 4 bases and J 5 bases; nucleotides not matched to a gene: 3. The germline V gene has CDR1 SGHAT and CDR2 FQNNGV. The full variable domain, rest sourced from reference TRBV11-2 and TRBJ2-1, is EAGVAQSPRYKIIEKRQSVAFWCNPISGHATLYWYQQILGQGPKLLIQFQNNGVVDDSQLPKDRFSAERLKGVDSTLKIQPAKLEDSAVYLCASSWTGENNEQFFGPGTRLTVL.